This T cell receptor (beta chain) stems from a study of OX40 agonist ivuxolimab in advanced cancers. The table came from immunoSEQ multiplex PCR; TCRdb's copy has only in-frame clones and leaves some out. The sample holds around 70,000 clones, 81% seen once. This CDR3 comprises 15 residues. In germline, CDR1 is SGHRS, CDR2 YFSETQ. The V end was cut by 0 bases, the J end by 1 base, with 9 bases between. This specimen was CD4+ or CD8+ T cells sorted from blood, taken in a trial of the OX40 agonist ivuxolimab. The rearrangement joins TRBV5-1 to TRBJ2-3; a weak D match, TRBD1 (6 bases). This receptor was taken from an adult with an advanced solid tumor such as melanoma, head and neck, liver or kidney cancer. This CDR3 is CASSLEQGGTDTQYF. CDR3 DNA sequence: TGCGCCAGCAGCTTGGAACAGGGAGGCACAGATACGCAGTATTTT.